This T cell receptor beta chain was found in a study of OX40 agonist ivuxolimab in advanced cancers. Study-level information: Patients with hepatocellular carcinoma, melanoma, renal cell or head and neck cancer made up the dose-escalation patients. Partial responses were achieved by three patients, of whom one had hepatocellular carcinoma and two had cutaneous melanoma.

This CDR3 is 16 amino acids long. Germline assignment: CDR1 SGHTA and CDR2 FQGNSA. J lost 7 bases, V lost 1 base, and 10 bases had no gene match. Data came from immunoSEQ multiplex PCR; TCRdb stores just in-frame clones and leaves some out. The sample shows tens of thousands of clones, 80% to 90% of them seen only once. The specimen comprised CD4+ or CD8+ T cells sorted from blood, sampled in a trial of the OX40 agonist ivuxolimab. The gene calls are TRBV7-2 and TRBJ2-3; 8 bases line up with TRBD2. The TCR comes from an adult with an advanced solid tumor such as melanoma, head and neck, liver or kidney cancer. DNA of the CDR3: TGTGCCAGCAGCTTAGGGTCCAGCGGGGGTGGGAATACGCAGTATTTT. Protein sequence: CASSLGSSGGGNTQYF.